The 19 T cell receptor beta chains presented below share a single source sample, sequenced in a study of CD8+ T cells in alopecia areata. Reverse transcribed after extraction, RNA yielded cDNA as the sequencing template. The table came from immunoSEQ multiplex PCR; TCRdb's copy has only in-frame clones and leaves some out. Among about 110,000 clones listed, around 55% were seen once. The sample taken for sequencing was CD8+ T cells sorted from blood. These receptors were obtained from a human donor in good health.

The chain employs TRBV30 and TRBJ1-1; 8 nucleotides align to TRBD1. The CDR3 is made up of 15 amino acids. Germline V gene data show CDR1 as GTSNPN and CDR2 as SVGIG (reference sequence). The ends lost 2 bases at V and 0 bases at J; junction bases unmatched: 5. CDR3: CAWSPMTGVNTEAFF. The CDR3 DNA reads TGTGCCTGGAGTCCTATGACAGGGGTGAACACTGAAGCTTTCTTT.

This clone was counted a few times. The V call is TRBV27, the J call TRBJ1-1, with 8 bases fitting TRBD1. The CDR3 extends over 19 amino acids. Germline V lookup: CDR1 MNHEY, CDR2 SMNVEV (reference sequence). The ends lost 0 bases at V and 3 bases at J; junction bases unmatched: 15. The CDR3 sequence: CASSLSQIRGRAMHTEAFF. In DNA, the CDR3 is TGTGCCAGCAGTTTATCTCAAATCAGGGGGCGGGCGATGCACACTGAAGCTTTCTTT.

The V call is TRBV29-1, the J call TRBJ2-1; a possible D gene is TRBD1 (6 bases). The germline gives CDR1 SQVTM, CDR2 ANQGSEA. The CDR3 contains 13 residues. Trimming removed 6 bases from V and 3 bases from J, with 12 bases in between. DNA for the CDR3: TGCAGCGTGGGACATACTCTCTACAATGAGCAGTTCTTC. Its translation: CSVGHTLYNEQFF.

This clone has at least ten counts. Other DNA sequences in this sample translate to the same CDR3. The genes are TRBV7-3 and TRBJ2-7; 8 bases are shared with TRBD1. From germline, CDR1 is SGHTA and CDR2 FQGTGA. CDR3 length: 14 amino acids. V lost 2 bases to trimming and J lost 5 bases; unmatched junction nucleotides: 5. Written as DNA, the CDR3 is TGTGCCAGCAGCTTATCCGGGACAGGCGACGAGCAGTACTTC. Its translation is CASSLSGTGDEQYF.

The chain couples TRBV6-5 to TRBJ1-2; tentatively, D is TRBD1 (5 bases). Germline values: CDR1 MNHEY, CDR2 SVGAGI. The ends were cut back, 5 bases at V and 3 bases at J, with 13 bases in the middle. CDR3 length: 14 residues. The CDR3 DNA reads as TGTGCCAGCAGTCCCTACGGGGGGGACTATGGCTACACCTTC. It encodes CASSPYGGDYGYTF.

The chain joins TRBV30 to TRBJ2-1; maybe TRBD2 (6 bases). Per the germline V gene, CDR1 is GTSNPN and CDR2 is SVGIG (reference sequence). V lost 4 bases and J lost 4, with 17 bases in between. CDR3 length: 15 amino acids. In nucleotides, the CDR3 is TGTGCCTGGATAAACACCCGGCGGGGTTACAATGAGCAGTTCTTC. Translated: CAWINTRRGYNEQFF.

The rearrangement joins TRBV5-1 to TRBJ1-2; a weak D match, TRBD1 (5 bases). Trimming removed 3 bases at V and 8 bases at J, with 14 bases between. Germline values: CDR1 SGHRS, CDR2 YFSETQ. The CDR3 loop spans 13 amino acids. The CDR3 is CASSWDSPGGYTF. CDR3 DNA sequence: TGCGCCAGCAGCTGGGACTCCCCGGGGGGCTACACCTTC.

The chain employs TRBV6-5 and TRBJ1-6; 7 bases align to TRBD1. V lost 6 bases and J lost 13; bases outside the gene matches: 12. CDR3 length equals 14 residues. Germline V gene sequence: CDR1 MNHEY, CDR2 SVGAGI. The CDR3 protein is CASSPQGTPNPLHF. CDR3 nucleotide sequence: TGTGCCAGCAGCCCACAGGGGACGCCCAATCCCCTCCACTTT.

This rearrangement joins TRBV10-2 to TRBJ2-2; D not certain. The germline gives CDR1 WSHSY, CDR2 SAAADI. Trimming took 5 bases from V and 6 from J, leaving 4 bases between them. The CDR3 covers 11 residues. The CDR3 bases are TGCGCCAGCAGTTTAGCCGGGGAGCTGTTTTTT. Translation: CASSLAGELFF.

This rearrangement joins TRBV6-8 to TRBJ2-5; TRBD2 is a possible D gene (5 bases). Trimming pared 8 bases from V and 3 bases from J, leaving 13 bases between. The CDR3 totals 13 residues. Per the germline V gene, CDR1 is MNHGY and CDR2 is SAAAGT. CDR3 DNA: TGTGCCAGCTCCGGGGTCAAAGAAGAGACCCAGTACTTC. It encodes CASSGVKEETQYF.

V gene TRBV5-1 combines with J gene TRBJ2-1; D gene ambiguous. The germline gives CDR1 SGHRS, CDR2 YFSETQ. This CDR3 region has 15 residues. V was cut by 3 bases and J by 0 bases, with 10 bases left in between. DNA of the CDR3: TGCGCCAGCAGCTGGACGGCGGCCTCCTACAATGAGCAGTTCTTC. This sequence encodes CASSWTAASYNEQFF.

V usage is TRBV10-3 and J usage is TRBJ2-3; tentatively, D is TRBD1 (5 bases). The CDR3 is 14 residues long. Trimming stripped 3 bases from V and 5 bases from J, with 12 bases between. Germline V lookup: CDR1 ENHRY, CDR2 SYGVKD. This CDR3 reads CAISELGARDTQYF. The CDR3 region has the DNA TGTGCCATCAGTGAATTAGGGGCAAGAGATACGCAGTATTTT.

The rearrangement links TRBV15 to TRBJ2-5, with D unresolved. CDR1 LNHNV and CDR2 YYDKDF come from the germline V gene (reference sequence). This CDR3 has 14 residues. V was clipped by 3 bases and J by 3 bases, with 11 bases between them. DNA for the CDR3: TGTGCCACCAGCAGTCGACCTCCGGAAGAGACCCAGTACTTC. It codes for CATSSRPPEETQYF.

The CDR3 DNA reads as TGTGCCAGTAGTATCGGGGGCCGATATGAAGCTTTCTTT. As protein: CASSIGGRYEAFF. The J gene is TRBJ1-1, the V gene TRBV19; a weak D match, TRBD1 (6 bases). CDR3 length: 13 residues. CDR1 and CDR2 (germline): LNHDA, SQIVND (reference sequence). V was cut by 3 bases and J by 7 bases, with 12 bases left in between.

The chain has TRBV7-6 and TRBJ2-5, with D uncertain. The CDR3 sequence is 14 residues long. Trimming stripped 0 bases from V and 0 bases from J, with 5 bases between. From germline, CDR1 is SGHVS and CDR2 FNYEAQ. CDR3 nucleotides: TGTGCCAGCAGCTTAGCAGCCTACCAAGAGACCCAGTACTTC. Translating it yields CASSLAAYQETQYF.

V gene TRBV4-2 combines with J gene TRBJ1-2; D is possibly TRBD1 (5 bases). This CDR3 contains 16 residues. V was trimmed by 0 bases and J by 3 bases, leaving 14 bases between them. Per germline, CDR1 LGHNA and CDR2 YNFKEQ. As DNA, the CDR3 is TGTGCCAGCAGCCAAGAGAGGGGTGCGGTGTACTATGGCTACACCTTC. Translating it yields CASSQERGAVYYGYTF.

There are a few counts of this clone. The CDR3 region has the DNA TGTGCCAGCACCTATCTAGCGGGGGGCGAGCAGTACTTC. This sequence encodes CASTYLAGGEQYF. The chain carries TRBV7-8 and TRBJ2-7; 11 bases match TRBD2. J gave up 6 bases and V 7 bases, and 5 bases lay outside the gene matches. The CDR3 runs 13 residues. Germline lookup yields CDR1 SGHVS and CDR2 FQNEAQ.

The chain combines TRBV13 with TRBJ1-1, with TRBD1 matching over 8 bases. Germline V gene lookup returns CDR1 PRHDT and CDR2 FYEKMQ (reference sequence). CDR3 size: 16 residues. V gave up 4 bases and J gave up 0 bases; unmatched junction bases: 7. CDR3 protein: CASSSQLTGVNTEAFF. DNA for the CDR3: TGTGCCAGCAGCTCACAACTGACAGGGGTGAACACTGAAGCTTTCTTT.

DNA of the CDR3: TGCAGCGTAGCCCCGGGGGGTTCAACTAATGAAAAACTGTTTTTT. Translating it yields CSVAPGGSTNEKLFF. The rearrangement joins TRBV29-1 to TRBJ1-4, with D tentatively TRBD1 (5 bases). The CDR3 runs 15 residues. The germline V and J ends were trimmed by 6 bases and 0 bases, with 14 bases remaining between them. CDR1 is SQVTM and CDR2 is ANQGSEA in the germline V gene.